This T cell receptor (beta chain) originates from a study of control samples from healthy donors and cancer patients (dated by TCRdb to the early 2020s). Counted from cysteine to phenylalanine, this CDR3 has 15 amino acids. Only the CDR3 part of the read is kept: 45 bases, read in frame from the first base. The germline V gene provides CDR1 MGHRA and CDR2 YSYEKL. The germline ends are 6 bases apart after V is trimmed by 0 bases and J by 0 bases. The count of this clone is one. No antigen is known for it. Base qualities are not provided; no much larger clone lies one nucleotide away. Library method: the immunoSEQ multiplex PCR assay. TCRdb holds this immuneACCESS table with in-frame rearrangements only. Some clones are missing; in checked studies, unresolved V genes explain under half, and the rest has no known cause. For this sample there are about 72,000 clones; around 92% appear just once. The ten largest clonotypes hold 4.5% to 7.5% of the sample.

Sequences were obtained from blood. The chain is assembled from TRBV4-1 and TRBJ1-3, with the D gene uncertain. The receptor was derived from a woman aged 55-69 years in good health. Here the CDR3 is given as CASSQDPASGNTIYF. The nucleotide sequence reads TGCGCCAGCAGCCAAGATCCGGCCTCTGGAAACACCATATATTTT.